The 26 T cell receptor beta chains in this list originate from one sample, sequenced in a study of neoadjuvant anti-PD-1 for oral cavity cancer. Data came from immunoSEQ multiplex PCR; TCRdb stores just in-frame clones and leaves some out. The table shows tens of thousands of clones, with less than 90% occurring only once. Sample time point: after neoadjuvant nivolumab, at surgical resection. This specimen was PBMCs, taken after nivolumab (anti-PD-1) treatment. These receptors were taken from a person between 40 and 80 years old with oral cavity squamous cell carcinoma.

The V call is TRBV5-1, the J call TRBJ2-3; D unresolved. The germline V and J ends were trimmed by 5 bases and 1 base, with 5 bases remaining between them. The germline gives CDR1 SGHRS, CDR2 YFSETQ. CDR3 length: 12 residues. CDR3 nucleotides: TGCGCCAGCAGTACCGGCACAGATACGCAGTATTTT. It translates to CASSTGTDTQYF.

This chain connects TRBV5-1 to TRBJ1-2, with TRBD1 identical over 7 bases. Germline CDR1 reads SGHRS; CDR2 reads YFSETQ. After removal of 2 bases from V and 5 bases from J, the junction contained 9 bases not matched to a gene. CDR3 length equals 15 residues. The CDR3 reads CASSFGDRASYGYTF. CDR3 in DNA: TGCGCCAGCAGCTTTGGCGACAGGGCTTCGTATGGCTACACCTTC. Full variable domain (remainder filled in from reference TRBV5-1 and TRBJ1-2): KAGVTQTPRYLIKTRGQQVTLSCSPISGHRSVSWYQQTPGQGLQFLFEYFSETQRNKGNFPGRFSGRQFSNSRSEMNVSTLELGDSALYLCASSFGDRASYGYTFGSGTRLTVV.

The rearrangement joins TRBV7-9 to TRBJ1-1, with 7 bases identical to TRBD1. Trimming took 1 base from V and 6 from J; bases not matched to a gene: 14. This CDR3 region has 17 residues. CDR1 SEHNR and CDR2 FQNEAQ come from the germline V gene (reference sequence). CDR3 residues: CASSLVKQGSGVAEAFF. CDR3 coding DNA: TGTGCCAGCAGCTTAGTTAAACAGGGGTCCGGTGTAGCTGAAGCTTTCTTT.

The V and J genes are TRBV4-2 and TRBJ1-1; D is undetermined. V was shortened by 0 bases and J by 4 bases, with 12 bases between the two germline ends. In germline, CDR1 is LGHNA, CDR2 YNFKEQ. This CDR3 is built from 15 residues. Here the CDR3 DNA reads TGTGCCAGCAGCCAAGAGGTCGGAGGCACCACTGAAGCTTTCTTT. It is translated as CASSQEVGGTTEAFF.

The chain couples TRBV19 to TRBJ2-3; possibly TRBD2 for D (7 bases). Trimming removed 6 bases at V and 4 bases at J, with 14 bases between. The CDR3 is 14 amino acids. Germline CDR1 reads LNHDA; CDR2 reads SQIVND (reference sequence). The CDR3 loop is CASSLRGGADTQYF. The DNA of the CDR3 is TGTGCCAGTAGCCTGAGGGGGGGCGCAGATACGCAGTATTTT.

The V and J genes are TRBV27 and TRBJ1-1; D is unresolved. V lost 2 bases to trimming and J lost 0 bases, with 4 bases between them. Germline V CDR1 and CDR2: MNHEY, SMNVEV (reference sequence). The CDR3 spans 13 residues. DNA of the CDR3: TGTGCCAGCAGTTTAAGTATGAACACTGAAGCTTTCTTT. Translation: CASSLSMNTEAFF.

The chain joins TRBV7-8 to TRBJ2-7; 7 bases fit TRBD1. CDR3 length: 15 amino acids. J gave up 3 bases and V 1 base, and 6 bases lay outside the gene matches. Germline V gives CDR1 SGHVS, CDR2 FQNEAQ. CDR3 DNA sequence: TGTGCCAGCAGCTTAGTGCCGGGACAGATCTACGAGCAGTACTTC. This translates into CASSLVPGQIYEQYF.

The rearrangement joins TRBV18 to TRBJ1-3; 7 nucleotides line up with TRBD1. CDR1 KGHSH and CDR2 LQKENI come from the germline V gene. The J segment lost 0 bases and the V segment lost 0 bases, leaving 5 bases of the junction unmatched. The CDR3 spans 17 residues. CDR3 amino acids: CASSPPGGGSSGNTIYF. The CDR3 DNA follows: TGTGCCAGCTCACCACCGGGAGGGGGCTCCTCTGGAAACACCATATATTTT. The full variable domain, in which reference TRBV18 and TRBJ1-3 provide the parts outside the CDR3, is NAGVMQNPRHLVRRRGQEARLRCSPMKGHSHVYWYRQLPEEGLKFMVYLQKENIIDESGMPKERFSAEFPKEGPSILRIQQVVRGDSAAYFCASSPPGGGSSGNTIYFGEGSWLTVV.

The chain combines TRBV28 with TRBJ1-1; 8 bases map to TRBD1. CDR3 length equals 15 residues. Germline V lookup: CDR1 MDHEN, CDR2 SYDVKM. With V trimmed by 3 bases and J by 4 bases, 7 bases remained unmatched. This chain's CDR3 is CASSLYRGVSTEAFF. DNA for the CDR3: TGTGCCAGCAGTTTGTACAGGGGGGTTTCCACTGAAGCTTTCTTT.

This clone was recorded once. This chain links TRBV27 with TRBJ2-7, with 7 bases identical to TRBD2. Germline V gene sequence: CDR1 MNHEY, CDR2 SMNVEV (reference sequence). V dropped 5 bases and J dropped 3; count of bases not matched to a gene: 13. The CDR3 length is 16 residues. The CDR3, as DNA: TGTGCCAGCAGTCCTGGGGGGTTAGCGGGCCACTACGAGCAGTACTTC. This gives the protein CASSPGGLAGHYEQYF.

The chain is built from TRBV27 and TRBJ1-2; unclear D gene. Germline CDR1 MNHEY, CDR2 SMNVEV (reference sequence). The V and J ends lost 6 bases and 8 bases respectively, with 16 bases between them. The CDR3 sequence is 13 residues long. In DNA form, the CDR3 reads TGTGCCAGCAGACAAACTCAGGTCGGAGGCTACACCTTC. Encoded protein: CASRQTQVGGYTF.

The chain recombines TRBV5-5 with TRBJ1-2; D is perhaps TRBD1 (5 bases). V was shortened by 0 bases and J by 4 bases, with 19 bases between the two germline ends. The length of the CDR3 is 17 residues. Germline CDR1 SGHKS, CDR2 YYEKEE (reference sequence). DNA for the CDR3: TGTGCCAGCAGCTTGGTGGGGGGACCAGACACCGGCTATGGCTACACCTTC. It specifies CASSLVGGPDTGYGYTF.

V usage is TRBV7-2 and J usage is TRBJ2-5; 13 nucleotides match TRBD2. The CDR3 length is 15 residues. V was clipped by 6 bases and J by 4 bases; unmatched bases: 5. Looked up from germline, CDR1 is SGHTA and CDR2 is FQGNSA. DNA for the CDR3: TGTGCCAGCAGACGGACTAGCGGGGGAGGAGAGACCCAGTACTTC. Translated: CASRRTSGGGETQYF.

The rearrangement joins TRBV7-2 to TRBJ2-1, with TRBD2 identical over 8 bases. Losses at the gene ends were 5 bases for V and 7 bases for J; bases not matched to a gene: 13. CDR3 size: 16 residues. The germline gives CDR1 SGHTA, CDR2 FQGNSA. This chain's CDR3 is CASSQGARGVINEQFF. CDR3 sequence (DNA): TGTGCCAGCAGCCAAGGGGCGCGGGGGGTCATTAATGAGCAGTTCTTC.

The rearrangement joins TRBV11-1 to TRBJ2-7, with TRBD2 matching 7 bases. V shed 6 bases, J shed 4 bases, and the junction held 15 bases outside the gene matches. The CDR3 is 16 amino acids. CDR1 SGHAT and CDR2 FQDESV come from the germline V gene (reference sequence). CDR3 bases: TGTGCCAGCAGTAACCTCGGGGGGTCCGGGGGGTACGAGCAGTACTTC. Protein sequence: CASSNLGGSGGYEQYF. Full variable domain (rest looked up from reference TRBV11-1 and TRBJ2-7): EAEVAQSPRYKITEKSQAVAFWCDPISGHATLYWYRQILGQGPELLVQFQDESVVDDSQLPKDRFSAERLKGVDSTLKIQPAELGDSAMYLCASSNLGGSGGYEQYFGPGTRLTVT.

This clone came up once. The chain is built from TRBV6-1 and TRBJ2-7; D gene unclear. V was cut by 7 bases and J by 4 bases, with 14 bases left in between. This CDR3 contains 13 residues. Germline CDR1 and CDR2: MNHNS and SASEGT. The CDR3 DNA reads TGTGCCAGCACTCCTTCGGACCTATACGAGCAGTACTTC. As protein: CASTPSDLYEQYF.

This chain connects TRBV7-2 to TRBJ2-7; D tentatively reads TRBD1 or TRBD2 (5 bases each). V dropped 5 bases and J dropped 0 bases, with 11 bases sitting between them. This CDR3 comprises 14 residues. Germline assignment: CDR1 SGHTA and CDR2 FQGNSA. CDR3 DNA sequence: TGTGCCAGCAGCACCGGGACCCACTCCTACGAGCAGTACTTC. This gives the protein CASSTGTHSYEQYF.

The rearrangement links TRBV5-5 to TRBJ1-1, with D perhaps matching TRBD1 (6 bases). The CDR3 loop spans 13 amino acids. Germline-derived CDR1 and CDR2 are SGHKS and YYEKEE (reference sequence). V dropped 5 bases and J dropped 3 bases, with 11 bases sitting between them. CDR3 sequence: CASRVTGHTEAFF. The DNA of the CDR3 is TGTGCCAGCAGAGTTACAGGGCACACTGAAGCTTTCTTT.

The chain recombines TRBV5-1 with TRBJ1-6; D is unresolved. From germline, CDR1 is SGHRS and CDR2 YFSETQ. The CDR3 has 18 amino acids. The V gene lost 2 bases and the J gene lost 0 bases, with 15 bases spanning the gap. CDR3 sequence reads: CASSLRTARSSYNSPLHF. The CDR3, as DNA: TGCGCCAGCAGCTTACGAACGGCCCGCAGCTCCTATAATTCACCCCTCCACTTT. The full variable domain, in which reference TRBV5-1 and TRBJ1-6 provide the parts outside the CDR3, is KAGVTQTPRYLIKTRGQQVTLSCSPISGHRSVSWYQQTPGQGLQFLFEYFSETQRNKGNFPGRFSGRQFSNSRSEMNVSTLELGDSALYLCASSLRTARSSYNSPLHFGNGTRLTVT.

The V and J genes are TRBV7-8 and TRBJ1-5; 12 bases map to TRBD1. Trimming at V came to 4 bases and at J to 6 bases, leaving 16 bases not matched to a gene. CDR1 and CDR2 from the germline V gene are SGHVS and FQNEAQ. This CDR3 has 19 amino acids. CDR3 bases: TGTGCCAGCAGCTCCCCCGGGACAGGGGGCTGGCCCTTTGGTCAGCCCCAGCATTTT. Amino acid sequence: CASSSPGTGGWPFGQPQHF.

V is TRBV7-3 and J is TRBJ2-2, with 9 bases aligning to TRBD1. CDR1 and CDR2 (germline): SGHTA, FQGTGA. V shed 6 bases and J 5 bases; nucleotides not matched to a gene: 1. The CDR3 loop spans 13 amino acids. The CDR3 DNA is TGTGCCAGCAGGGGACAGGGAACCGGGGAGCTGTTTTTT. Amino acids: CASRGQGTGELFF.

This chain links TRBV4-2 with TRBJ1-5; a possible D gene is TRBD1 (5 bases). Germline lookup yields CDR1 LGHNA and CDR2 YNFKEQ. The CDR3 totals 17 residues. V was shortened by 3 bases and J by 6 bases, with 21 bases between the two germline ends. The CDR3 nucleotides are TGTGCCAGCAGCCACACCTCCCGGGGCATCGGCGCTCAGCCCCAGCATTTT. Its protein product is CASSHTSRGIGAQPQHF.

The gene calls are TRBV9 and TRBJ2-2; D might be TRBD2 (5 bases). V lost 0 bases and J lost 7, with 10 bases in between. The CDR3 loop spans 14 amino acids. Germline V gene lookup returns CDR1 SGDLS and CDR2 YYNGEE. The CDR3 here is CASSVASGYGELFF. CDR3 in DNA: TGTGCCAGCAGCGTAGCATCGGGGTACGGGGAGCTGTTTTTT. Full variable domain (remainder filled in from reference TRBV9 and TRBJ2-2): DSGVTQTPKHLITATGQRVTLRCSPRSGDLSVYWYQQSLDQGLQFLIQYYNGEERAKGNILERFSAQQFPDLHSELNLSSLELGDSALYFCASSVASGYGELFFGEGSRLTVL.

As to this clone: At one boundary the junction diverges from the germline segment, which might be a read error. The chain combines TRBV7-7 with TRBJ2-1; D is possibly TRBD1 or TRBD2 (5 bases each). This CDR3 is 16 amino acids long. Per germline, CDR1 SSHAT and CDR2 FNYEAQ (reference sequence). CDR3 sequence: CASSLATGPPYNEQFF. Written as DNA, the CDR3 is TGTGCTAGCAGCTTGGCGACGGGACCACCATACAATGAGCAGTTCTTC.

This clone was seen only once. The V call is TRBV4-2, the J call TRBJ2-7; D is possibly TRBD2 (6 bases). Trimming removed 3 bases from V and 2 bases from J, with 11 bases in between. CDR3 length equals 14 residues. From germline, CDR1 is LGHNA and CDR2 YNFKEQ. CDR3 nucleotides: TGTGCCAGCAGCCAGGGGGACTGGCCCTACGAGCAGTACTTC. It encodes CASSQGDWPYEQYF.

This clone was recorded a few times. The V call is TRBV28, the J call TRBJ2-5; weak D call: TRBD2 (6 bases). The CDR3 runs to 14 residues. Germline CDR1 and CDR2: MDHEN and SYDVKM. The V end lost 1 base, the J end lost 3 bases, and 9 bases lay between the germline ends. CDR3 protein: CASSLFQREETQYF. CDR3 bases: TGTGCCAGCAGTTTATTTCAGCGGGAAGAGACCCAGTACTTC.